Described below is a single T cell receptor (beta chain) sequence and its context. Antigen unknown. As to treatment: oral pan-JAK inhibitor, 5-10 mg twice daily. Extraction and reverse transcription of RNA yielded cDNA as the sequencing template. Some clones are missing from TCRdb's copy, which holds only in-frame ones; the method was immunoSEQ multiplex PCR. This sample has some 150,000 clones; roughly 60% occur once, and the top ten carry under 20%. The sample comes from a study of CD8+ T cells in alopecia areata. Study information: Tofacitinib treatment spanned 6 to 18 months, with 6 months off drug afterward. Overall study results and limits: Relative to normal scalp, lesional scalp, especially alopecia totalis/universalis, showed higher clonality. Among the top 100, expanded CD8+ clones, as well as scalp clonality, were significantly decreased by tofacitinib.

The sample consisted of CD4+ T cells sorted from blood, taken at approximately week 61, from a patient treated with tofacitinib. This receptor was obtained from a human donor with alopecia areata.

The DNA of the CDR3 is TGTGCCAGCAGCAGGTCCGGCGAGCAGTACTTC. Protein product: CASSRSGEQYF. V gene TRBV4-2 combines with J gene TRBJ2-7; D call uncertain. Germline CDR1 and CDR2: LGHNA and YNFKEQ. Trimming cost V 5 bases and J 6 bases, with 8 bases left between them. The CDR3 is 11 residues long.